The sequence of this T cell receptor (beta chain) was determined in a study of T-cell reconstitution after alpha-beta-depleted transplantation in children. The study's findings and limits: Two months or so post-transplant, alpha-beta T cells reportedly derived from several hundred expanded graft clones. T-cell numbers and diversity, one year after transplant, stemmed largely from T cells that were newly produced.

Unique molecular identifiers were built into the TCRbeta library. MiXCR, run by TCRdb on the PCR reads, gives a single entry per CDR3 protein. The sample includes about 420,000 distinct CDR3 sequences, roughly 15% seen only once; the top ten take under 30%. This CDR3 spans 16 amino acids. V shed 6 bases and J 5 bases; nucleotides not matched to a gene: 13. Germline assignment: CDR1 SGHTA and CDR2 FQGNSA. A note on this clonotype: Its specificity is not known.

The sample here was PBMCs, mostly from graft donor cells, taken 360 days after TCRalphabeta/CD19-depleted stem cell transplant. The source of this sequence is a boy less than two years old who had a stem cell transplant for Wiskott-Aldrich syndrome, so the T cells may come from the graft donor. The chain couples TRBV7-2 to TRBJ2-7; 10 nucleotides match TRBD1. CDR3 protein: CASRKMAGTGVHEQYF. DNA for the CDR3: TGTGCCAGCAGGAAGATGGCCGGGACAGGGGTCCACGAGCAGTACTTC.